These 4 T cell receptor beta chains were all obtained from the same sample, sequenced in a study of blood T cell repertoires in COVID-19. Some clones are missing from TCRdb's copy, which holds only in-frame ones; the method was immunoSEQ multiplex PCR. Of roughly 190,000 clones in the sample, around 81% were seen once. Specimen: peripheral blood. The receptors come from a human donor with acute or convalescent COVID-19. The donor label of this sample is uncertain.

The table lists this clone with a few counts. The chain employs TRBV29-1 and TRBJ2-3; a possible D gene is TRBD2 (7 bases). The V gene's germline CDR1 is SQVTM and CDR2 ANQGSEA. The length of the CDR3 is 13 residues. V was cut by 3 bases and J by 6 bases, with 13 bases left in between. The CDR3 loop is CSVDGGGGDTQYF. The CDR3 coding sequence is TGCAGCGTTGATGGAGGGGGAGGGGATACGCAGTATTTT.

V and J are TRBV3-1 (or the pseudogene TRBV3-2) and TRBJ2-7; D is perhaps TRBD2 (5 bases). With 3 bases removed from V and 0 bases from J, the gap between germline ends came to 12 bases. The CDR3 totals 15 residues. Germline CDR1 is LGHDT and CDR2 is YNNKEL (reference sequence). CDR3 sequence: CASSQAPGSSYEQYF. CDR3 sequence (DNA): TGTGCCAGCAGCCAGGCACCGGGATCCTCCTACGAGCAGTACTTC.

V usage is TRBV3-1 (or the pseudogene TRBV3-2) and J usage is TRBJ1-2; D is ambiguous. Germline CDR1 is LGHDT and CDR2 is YNNKEL (reference sequence). The CDR3 is made up of 14 amino acids. With 0 bases removed from V and 4 bases from J, the gap between germline ends came to 9 bases. The chain's CDR3 is CASSQDPAGYGYTF. CDR3 sequence (DNA): TGTGCCAGCAGCCAAGACCCGGCGGGCTATGGCTACACCTTC.

This clone has a single count. The gene calls are TRBV9 and TRBJ2-2; 7 positions agree with TRBD1. The length of the CDR3 is 15 residues. Germline CDR1 and CDR2: SGDLS and YYNGEE. V gave up 3 bases and J gave up 1 base; unmatched junction bases: 3. The CDR3 DNA sequence: TGTGCCAGCAGCGGACGGGACAGGAACACCGGGGAGCTGTTTTTT. Translating it yields CASSGRDRNTGELFF.